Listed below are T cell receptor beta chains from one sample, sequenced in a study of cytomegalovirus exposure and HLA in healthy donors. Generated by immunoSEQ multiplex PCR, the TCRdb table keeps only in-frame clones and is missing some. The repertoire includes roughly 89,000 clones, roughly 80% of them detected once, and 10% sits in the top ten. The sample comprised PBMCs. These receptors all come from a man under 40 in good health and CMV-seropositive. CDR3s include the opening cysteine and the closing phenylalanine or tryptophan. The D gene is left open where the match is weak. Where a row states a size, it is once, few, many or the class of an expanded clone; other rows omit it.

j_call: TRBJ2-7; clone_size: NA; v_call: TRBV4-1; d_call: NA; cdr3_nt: TGCGCCAGCAGCATGGTTGCGGGACAGCCCTTGAGCTCCTACGAGCAGTACTTC; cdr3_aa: CASSMVAGQPLSSYEQYF
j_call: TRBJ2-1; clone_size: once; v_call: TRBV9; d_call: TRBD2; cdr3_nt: TGTGCCAGCAGCCCCCGGACTAGCGCGGGTGAGCAGTTCTTC; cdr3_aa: CASSPRTSAGEQFF
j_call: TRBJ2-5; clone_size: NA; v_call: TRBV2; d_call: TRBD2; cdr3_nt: TGTGCCAGACACAAGACTAGCCGACACCCTCCGACCCAGTACTTC; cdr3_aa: CARHKTSRHPPTQYF
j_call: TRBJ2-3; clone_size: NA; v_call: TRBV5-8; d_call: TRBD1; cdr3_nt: TGTGCCACCCCCTCGGGACAGGGGAGAACAGATACGCAGTATTTT; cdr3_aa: CATPSGQGRTDTQYF
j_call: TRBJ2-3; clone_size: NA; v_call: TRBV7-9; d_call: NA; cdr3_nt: TGTTCCAGCAGCCCCAGGACAGAACCCACAGATACGCAGTATTTT; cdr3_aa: CSSSPRTEPTDTQYF
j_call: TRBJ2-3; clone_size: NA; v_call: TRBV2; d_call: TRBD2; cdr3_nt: TGTGCCAGCAGTGAATGGAGCGGGGACACAGATACGCAGTATTTT; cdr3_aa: CASSEWSGDTDTQYF
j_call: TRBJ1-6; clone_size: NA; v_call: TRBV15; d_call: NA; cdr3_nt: TGTGCCACCAGCAGAGGCGGGGCCAGCTATAATTCACCCCTCCACTTT; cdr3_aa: CATSRGGASYNSPLHF
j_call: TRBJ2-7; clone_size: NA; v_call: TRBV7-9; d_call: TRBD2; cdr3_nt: TGTGCCAGCACCCCTAGCGGGGGGGTGTACGAGCAGTACTTC; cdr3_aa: CASTPSGGVYEQYF
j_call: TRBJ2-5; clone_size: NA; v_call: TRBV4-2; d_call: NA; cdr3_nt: TGTGCCAGCAGCCAAGCCCTCCTCTCGCAGCAGACAGGCCAGCAAGAGACCCAGTACTTC; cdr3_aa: CASSQALLSQQTGQQETQYF
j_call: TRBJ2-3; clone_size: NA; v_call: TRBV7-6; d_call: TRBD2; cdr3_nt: TGTGCCAGCAGCGCCAGGACTAGCGGGAGCACAGATACGCAGTATTTT; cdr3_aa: CASSARTSGSTDTQYF
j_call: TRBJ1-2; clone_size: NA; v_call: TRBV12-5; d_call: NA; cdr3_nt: TGTGCTAGTGGCCCCCTCGGTGGCAGGGGCTATGGCTACACCTTC; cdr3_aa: CASGPLGGRGYGYTF
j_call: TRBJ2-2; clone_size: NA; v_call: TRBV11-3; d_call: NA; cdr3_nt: TGTGCCAGCAGCCCCCCGTCGGAGGGGGGGGCCACCGGGGAGCTGTTTTTT; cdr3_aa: CASSPPSEGGATGELFF
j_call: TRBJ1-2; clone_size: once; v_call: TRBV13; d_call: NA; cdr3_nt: TGTGCCAGCAGCTCTACCCCCGAAGCTAACTATGGCTACACCTTC; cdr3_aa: CASSSTPEANYGYTF
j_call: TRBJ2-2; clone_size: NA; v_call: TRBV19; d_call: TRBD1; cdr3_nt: TGTGCCAGTAGGGCCCCCACCGGGACAGAAATCGGGGAGCTGTTTTTT; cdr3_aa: CASRAPTGTEIGELFF
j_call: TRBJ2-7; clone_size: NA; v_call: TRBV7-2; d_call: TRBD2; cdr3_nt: TGTGCCAGCAGAACAAGCGGGGGGGCCGCGTACTTC; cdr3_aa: CASRTSGGAAYF
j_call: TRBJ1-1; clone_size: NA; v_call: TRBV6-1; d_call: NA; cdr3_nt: TGTGCCAGCAGTGAAGCGAGAGCCACTGAAGCTTTCTTT; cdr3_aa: CASSEARATEAFF
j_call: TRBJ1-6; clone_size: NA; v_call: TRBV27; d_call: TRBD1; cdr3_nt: TGTGCCAGCAGCCCCGGACAGGGCAGTTCACCCCTCCACTTT; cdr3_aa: CASSPGQGSSPLHF
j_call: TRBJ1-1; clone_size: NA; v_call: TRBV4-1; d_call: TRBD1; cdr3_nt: TGCGCCAGTACTTTTTCCGGGACAGGGGTCCGGAACACTGAAGCTTTCTTT; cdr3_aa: CASTFSGTGVRNTEAFF
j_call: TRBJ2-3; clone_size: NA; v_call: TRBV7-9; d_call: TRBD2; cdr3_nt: TGTGCCAGCAGCAGGAGGAGAAGCGGGGGGGCCGCAGATACGCAGTATTTT; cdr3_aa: CASSRRRSGGAADTQYF
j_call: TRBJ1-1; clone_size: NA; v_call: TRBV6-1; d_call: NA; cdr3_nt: TGTGCCAGCATCCGGGGGGGCTGGGGGACTGAAGCTTTCTTT; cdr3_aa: CASIRGGWGTEAFF
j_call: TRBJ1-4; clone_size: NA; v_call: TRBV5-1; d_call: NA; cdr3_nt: TGCGCCAGCAGCTATACAGGGACTAATGAAAAACTGTTTTTT; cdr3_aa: CASSYTGTNEKLFF
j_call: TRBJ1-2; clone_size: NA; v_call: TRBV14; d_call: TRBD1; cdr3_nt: TGTGCCAGCAGCCAAGATCCGGGACAGGGCTCCTATGGCTACACCTTC; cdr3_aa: CASSQDPGQGSYGYTF
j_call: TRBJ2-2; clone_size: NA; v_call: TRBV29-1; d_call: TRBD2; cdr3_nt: TGCAGCGTTATCCCGCGGGGGGGCTTCAGGACCGGGGAGCTGTTTTTT; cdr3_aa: CSVIPRGGFRTGELFF
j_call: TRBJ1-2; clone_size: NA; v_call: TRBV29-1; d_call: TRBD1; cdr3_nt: TGCAGCGTTGTTGGGGGCGCCAAGCAGGGGGTTGACTACACCTTC; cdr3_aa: CSVVGGAKQGVDYTF
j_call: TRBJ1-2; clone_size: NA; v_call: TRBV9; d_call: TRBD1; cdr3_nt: TGTGCCAGCAGCGTAGCTCGGACAGGGCACTATGGCTACACCTTC; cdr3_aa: CASSVARTGHYGYTF
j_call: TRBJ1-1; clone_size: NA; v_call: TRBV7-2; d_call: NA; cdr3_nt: TGTGCCAGCAGCTTAGGTTCGACAGGTGTCACTGAAGCTTTCTTT; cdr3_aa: CASSLGSTGVTEAFF
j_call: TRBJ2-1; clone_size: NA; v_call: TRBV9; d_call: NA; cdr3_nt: TGTGCCAGCGCCCGGGGGTCAGCCTACAATGAGCAGTTCTTC; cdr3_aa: CASARGSAYNEQFF
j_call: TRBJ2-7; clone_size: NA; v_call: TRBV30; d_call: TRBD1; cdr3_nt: TGTGCCTGGATGGGACAGGGAATCCACGAGCAGTACTTC; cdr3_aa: CAWMGQGIHEQYF
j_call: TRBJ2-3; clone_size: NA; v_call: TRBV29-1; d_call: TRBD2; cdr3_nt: TGCAGCGTTGGAAAGCGGGGGGATGCAGATACGCAGTATTTT; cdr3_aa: CSVGKRGDADTQYF
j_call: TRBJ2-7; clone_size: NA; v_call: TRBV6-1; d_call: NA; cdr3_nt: TGTGCCAGCAGTGATCAGGGTACGTCCTACGAGCAGTACTTC; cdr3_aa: CASSDQGTSYEQYF
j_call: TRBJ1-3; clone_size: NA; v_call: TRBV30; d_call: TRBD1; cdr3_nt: TGTGCCGGACAGGGTCAACTTGGAAACACCATATATTTT; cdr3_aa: CAGQGQLGNTIYF
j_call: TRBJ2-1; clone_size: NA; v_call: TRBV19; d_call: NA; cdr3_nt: TGTGCCAGTAGTAGTGGGGGGTACAATGAGCAGTTCTTC; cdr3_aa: CASSSGGYNEQFF
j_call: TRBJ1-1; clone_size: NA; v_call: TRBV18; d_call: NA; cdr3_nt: TGTGCCAGCTCACCGGCAACAGTGGGAGCTTTCTTT; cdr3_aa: CASSPATVGAFF
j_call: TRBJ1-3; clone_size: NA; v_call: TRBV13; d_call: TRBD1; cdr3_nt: TGTGCCAGCAGCTTACTACAGGGGGCTGGAAACACCATATATTTT; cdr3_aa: CASSLLQGAGNTIYF
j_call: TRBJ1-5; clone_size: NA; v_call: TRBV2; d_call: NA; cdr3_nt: TGTGCCAGCAGTTTCGGAGGACGAAATCAGCCCCAGCATTTT; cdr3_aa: CASSFGGRNQPQHF
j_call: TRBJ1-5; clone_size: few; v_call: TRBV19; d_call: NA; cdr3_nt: TGTGCCAGTAGTATAGCAGGGATTTCTGCTCAGCCCCAGCATTTT; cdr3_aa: CASSIAGISAQPQHF
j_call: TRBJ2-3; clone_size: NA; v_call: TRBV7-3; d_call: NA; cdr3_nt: TGTGCCAGCAGTTATTCCGGGGGAGGCACAGATACGCAGTATTTT; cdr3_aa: CASSYSGGGTDTQYF
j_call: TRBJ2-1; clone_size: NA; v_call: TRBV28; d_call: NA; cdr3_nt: TGTGCCCTAGCCTCAGGAAGGTCCTACAATGAGCAGTTCTTC; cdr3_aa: CALASGRSYNEQFF
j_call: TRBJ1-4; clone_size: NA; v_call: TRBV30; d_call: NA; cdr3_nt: TGTGCCTGGAGTCTGAACAAGAATGAAAAACTGTTTTTT; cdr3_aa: CAWSLNKNEKLFF
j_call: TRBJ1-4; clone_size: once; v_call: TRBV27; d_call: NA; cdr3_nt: TGTGCCAGCAGTCGTAACAGTGCAACTAATGAAAAACTGTTTTTT; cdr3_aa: CASSRNSATNEKLFF
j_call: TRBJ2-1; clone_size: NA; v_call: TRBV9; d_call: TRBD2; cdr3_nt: TGTGCCAGCAGCGAGACTAGCGGGAGCTCCTACAATGAGCAGTTCTTC; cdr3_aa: CASSETSGSSYNEQFF
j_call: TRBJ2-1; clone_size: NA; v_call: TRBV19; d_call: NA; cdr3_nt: TGTGCCAGTAGTATAGGTATCTCGGTCTACAATGAGCAGTTCTTC; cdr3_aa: CASSIGISVYNEQFF
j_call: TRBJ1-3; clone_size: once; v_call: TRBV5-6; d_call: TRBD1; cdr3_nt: TGTGCCAGCAGCTTGGTAGGGACAGGGTACGGAAACACCATATATTTT; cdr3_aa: CASSLVGTGYGNTIYF
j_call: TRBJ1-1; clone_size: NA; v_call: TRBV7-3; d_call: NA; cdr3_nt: TGTGCCAGCAGCAAAGGAGGCATACCTGAAGCTTTCTTT; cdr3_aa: CASSKGGIPEAFF
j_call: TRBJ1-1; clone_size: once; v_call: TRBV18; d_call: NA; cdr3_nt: TGTGCCAGCTCACCACAGGAGGGGATTGCAGCTGAAGCTTTCTTT; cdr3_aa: CASSPQEGIAAEAFF
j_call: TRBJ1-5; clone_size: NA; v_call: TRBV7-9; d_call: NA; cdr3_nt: TGTGCCAGCAGCTCCGATCCCGGGTTTGGCAATCAGCCCCAGCATTTT; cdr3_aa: CASSSDPGFGNQPQHF
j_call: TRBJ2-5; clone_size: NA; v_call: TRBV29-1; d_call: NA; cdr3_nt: TGCAGCGCATGGTTCGGGGGCCAAGAGACCCAGTACTTC; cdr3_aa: CSAWFGGQETQYF
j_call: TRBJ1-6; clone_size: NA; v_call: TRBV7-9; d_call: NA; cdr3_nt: TGTGCCAGCAGCTTAGATTTCTTCGGGGGAAATTCACCCCTCCACTTT; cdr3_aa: CASSLDFFGGNSPLHF
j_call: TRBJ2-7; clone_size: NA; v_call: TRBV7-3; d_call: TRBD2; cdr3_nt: TGTGCCAGCAGCCCACGTAGCGGGGGCGCTTTTTCGGGCGAGCAGTACTTC; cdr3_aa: CASSPRSGGAFSGEQYF
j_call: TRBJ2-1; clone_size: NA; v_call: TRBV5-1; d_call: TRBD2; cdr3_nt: TGCGCCAGCAGGTGGACTAGCGGGGACTACAATGAGCAGTTCTTC; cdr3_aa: CASRWTSGDYNEQFF
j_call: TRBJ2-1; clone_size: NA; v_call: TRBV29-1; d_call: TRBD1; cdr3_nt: TGCAGCGCCGACCCGGGACAGGGATACAATGAGCAGTTCTTC; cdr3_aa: CSADPGQGYNEQFF
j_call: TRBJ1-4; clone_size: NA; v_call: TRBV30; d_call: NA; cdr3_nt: TGTGCCTGGGGTCGTCGCGGACTGAATGAAAAACTGTTTTTT; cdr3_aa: CAWGRRGLNEKLFF
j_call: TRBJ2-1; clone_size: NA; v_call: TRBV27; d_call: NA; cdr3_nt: TGTGCCAGCAGTATTAGAGGGGGCAATGAGCAGTTCTTC; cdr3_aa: CASSIRGGNEQFF
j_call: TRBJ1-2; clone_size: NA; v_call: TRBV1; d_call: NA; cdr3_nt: TGCACCAGCAGCCAAAAGACTAAATGGGGCTACACCTTC; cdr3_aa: CTSSQKTKWGYTF
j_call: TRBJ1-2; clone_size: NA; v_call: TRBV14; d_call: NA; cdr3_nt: TGTGCCAGCAGCGAAGACTACGTCTATGGCTACACCTTC; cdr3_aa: CASSEDYVYGYTF
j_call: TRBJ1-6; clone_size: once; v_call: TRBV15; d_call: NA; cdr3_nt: TGTGCCACCAGCAGAGATTCGAGCGTGCAGGGCCATAATTCACCCCTCCACTTT; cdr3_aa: CATSRDSSVQGHNSPLHF
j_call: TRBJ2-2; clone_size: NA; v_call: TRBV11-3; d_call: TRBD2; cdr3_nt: TGTGCCAGCAGCCGAGCCGGGACTAGCTGGAACACCGGGGAGCTGTTTTTT; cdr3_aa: CASSRAGTSWNTGELFF
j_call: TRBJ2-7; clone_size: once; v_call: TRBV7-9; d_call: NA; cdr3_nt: TGTGCCAGCAGCCCGGAAGACAGGAGGTCGGACGAGCAGTACTTC; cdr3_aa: CASSPEDRRSDEQYF
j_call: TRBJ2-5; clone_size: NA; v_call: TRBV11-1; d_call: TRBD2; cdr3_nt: TGTGCCAGCAGCTCCTTAGGGTTAGCGGGAGAGACCCAGTACTTC; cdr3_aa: CASSSLGLAGETQYF